Following are 28 T cell receptor beta chains from one sample sequenced in a study of blood T cells in healthy people across ages. The authors ran a second PCR of 7 to 11 cycles using a sample-barcoded 5' primer and a J-beta primer mix. TCRdb redid the calling of the 5' RACE reads with MiXCR, one entry per CDR3 protein. The sample holds about 570,000 distinct CDR3 sequences, about 25% seen once. The sequenced material came from blood. Receptors were obtained from a woman aged 70-85 years in good health.

This clonotype appeared a single time. The chain employs TRBV29-1 and TRBJ2-2, with 7 bases lining up with TRBD1. The CDR3 has 12 residues. Per germline, CDR1 SQVTM and CDR2 ANQGSEA. With V trimmed by 7 bases and J by 6 bases, 5 bases remained unmatched. In DNA, the CDR3 is TGCAGCGCGAAGGGGGCGCCCGGGGAGCTGTTTTTT. It translates to CSAKGAPGELFF.

This clonotype was counted a few times. The chain has TRBV29-1 and TRBJ1-4, with TRBD1 matching 7 bases. The CDR3 loop spans 13 amino acids. Germline loops: CDR1 SQVTM, CDR2 ANQGSEA. Trimming at V came to 7 bases and at J to 7 bases, leaving 9 bases not matched to a gene. The CDR3 spells CSARDSSTEKLFF. CDR3 coding DNA: TGCAGCGCCCGGGACAGCAGCACTGAAAAACTGTTTTTT.

This clonotype was counted a few times. This sequence joins TRBV19 and TRBJ1-6; D possibly corresponds to TRBD1 (6 bases). Germline loops: CDR1 LNHDA, CDR2 SQIVND (reference sequence). The CDR3 has 12 amino acids. Trimming removed 6 bases from V and 11 bases from J, with 11 bases in between. The CDR3: CASSNRDPPLHF. The CDR3 DNA reads TGTGCCAGTAGCAACAGGGACCCACCCCTCCACTTT.

The rearrangement uses TRBV5-1 and TRBJ2-1; D not resolved. Germline-derived CDR1 and CDR2 are SGHRS and YFSETQ. V shed 3 bases and J shed 8 bases, with 15 bases lying between them. The CDR3 runs 14 residues. This chain's CDR3 is CASSWLVGSDEQFF. CDR3 DNA sequence: TGCGCCAGCAGCTGGTTGGTGGGGTCGGATGAGCAGTTCTTC.

This clonotype turned up a few times. The V call is TRBV20-1, the J call TRBJ2-2, with D possibly called TRBD1 or TRBD2 (5 bases each). Germline V gene sequence: CDR1 DFQATT, CDR2 SNEGSKA (reference sequence). Trimming removed 5 bases at V and 8 bases at J, with 12 bases between. This CDR3 is 12 amino acids long. The CDR3 sequence is CSARDLPGELFF. The CDR3 DNA reads as TGCAGTGCTCGGGACCTCCCTGGGGAGCTGTTTTTT.

This clonotype has more than one count but fewer than ten. V and J are TRBV12-3 or TRBV12-4 and TRBJ1-6; unclear D gene. V was clipped by 6 bases and J by 0 bases, with 15 bases between them. The CDR3 is 17 residues long. The CDR3 nucleotides read TGTGCCAGCAGCTCCCTACTTACTAGCTCCTATAATTCACCCCTCCACTTT. Translated: CASSSLLTSSYNSPLHF.

Only a few counts were recorded for this clonotype. The rearrangement uses TRBV14 and TRBJ1-2; tentatively, D is TRBD1 (6 bases). Trimming pared 1 base from V and 4 bases from J, leaving 10 bases between. CDR1 is SGHDN and CDR2 is FVKESK in the germline V gene. The CDR3 extends over 14 amino acids. CDR3 protein: CASSQVGGGYGYTF. The CDR3 nucleotides read TGTGCCAGCAGCCAAGTGGGGGGCGGCTATGGCTACACCTTC.

The J gene is TRBJ2-7, the V gene TRBV29-1; 7 bases are shared with TRBD1. The ends lost 5 bases at V and 1 base at J; junction bases unmatched: 2. This CDR3 region has 12 residues. The germline CDR1 and CDR2 sequences are SQVTM and ANQGSEA. CDR3 coding DNA: TGCAGCGTTCAGGGACAGTCCTACGAGCAGTACTTC. Translation: CSVQGQSYEQYF.

The chain joins TRBV6-2 or TRBV6-3 to TRBJ1-1; D is perhaps TRBD1 (5 bases). V lost 1 base, J lost 1 base, and 10 bases lay in between. The CDR3 spans 15 residues. Per the germline V gene, CDR1 is MNHEY and CDR2 is SVGEGT. The CDR3 DNA reads as TGTGCCAGCAGTTACTTGGGGGGACCGAACACTGAAGCTTTCTTT. Protein sequence: CASSYLGGPNTEAFF.

The chain is built from TRBV25-1 and TRBJ2-5, with 9 positions matching TRBD1. V dropped 1 base and J dropped 9; count of bases not matched to a gene: 21. The CDR3 is made up of 19 amino acids. Looked up from germline, CDR1 is MGHDK and CDR2 is SYGVNS. CDR3 sequence: CASSELAPGTGMVMEAQYF. The CDR3 DNA sequence: TGTGCCAGCAGTGAATTGGCGCCTGGGACAGGGATGGTGATGGAGGCCCAGTACTTC.

CDR3 bases: TGTGCCAGCAGTTACCGGGGGGGTGGTGATTCACCCCTCCACTTT. This encodes CASSYRGGGDSPLHF. V usage is TRBV6-5 and J usage is TRBJ1-6; D possibly corresponds to TRBD1 (5 bases). Germline V CDR1 and CDR2: MNHEY, SVGAGI. CDR3 length: 15 amino acids. V was cut by 2 bases and J by 8 bases, with 13 bases left in between.

To note about this clonotype: One junction end disagrees with the germline gene, perhaps due to a read error. V is TRBV7-2 and J is TRBJ2-3, with D possibly matching TRBD1 (5 bases). The germline CDR1 and CDR2 sequences are SGHTA and FQGNSA. There are 14 residues in the CDR3. In nucleotides, the CDR3 is TGTGCCAGCAGCACTCGACAGAGCACAGATGCGCAGTATTTT. Translated, it gives CASSTRQSTDAQYF.

This clonotype was seen a few times. The chain recombines TRBV20-1 with TRBJ1-2, with 7 bases identical to TRBD1. J gave up 1 base and V 6 bases, and 8 bases lay outside the gene matches. The CDR3 is 14 amino acids. Germline V CDR1 and CDR2: DFQATT, SNEGSKA (reference sequence). In DNA form, the CDR3 reads TGCAGTGCCAGGGGGGGACATAATAACTATGGCTACACCTTC. Translation: CSARGGHNNYGYTF.

The CDR3 reads CASSQGLKQGPSSPLHF. The CDR3, as DNA: TGTGCCAGCAGCCAAGGCTTAAAACAGGGTCCCAGTTCACCCCTCCACTTT. The chain combines TRBV4-2 with TRBJ1-6; maybe TRBD1 (6 bases). V was shortened by 1 base and J by 9 bases, with 19 bases between the two germline ends. The CDR3 is 17 amino acids. Germline lookup yields CDR1 LGHNA and CDR2 YNFKEQ.

This clonotype was seen more than once but under ten times. The chain is built from TRBV7-9 and TRBJ2-3; D possibly corresponds to TRBD2 (6 bases). The CDR3 has 14 amino acids. Germline CDR1 SEHNR, CDR2 FQNEAQ (reference sequence). Trimming pared 7 bases from V and 2 bases from J, leaving 13 bases between. The chain's CDR3 is CASNPGLPTDTQYF. The CDR3 region has the DNA TGTGCCAGCAACCCGGGACTTCCCACAGATACGCAGTATTTT.

To note about this clonotype: Germline is not matched at one junction end, which may reflect a read error. The chain carries TRBV14 and TRBJ2-5, with 7 nucleotides matching TRBD1. Germline CDR1 reads SGHDN; CDR2 reads FVKESK. This CDR3 is built from 15 residues. The CDR3 nucleotides are TGTGCCAGCAGCCCTAAAGGGGGCTACAAAGAGACCCAGCACTTC. Translating it yields CASSPKGGYKETQHF.

The chain links TRBV20-1 to TRBJ2-5; D is possibly TRBD2 (5 bases). V dropped 0 bases and J dropped 7 bases, with 15 bases sitting between them. There are 14 residues in the CDR3. The germline gives CDR1 DFQATT, CDR2 SNEGSKA (reference sequence). The DNA of the CDR3 is TGCAGTGCTAGAGAATGGGCTAGCCAGGCGACCCAGTACTTC. Translating it yields CSAREWASQATQYF.

This clonotype was observed a few times. The V and J genes are TRBV6-5 and TRBJ1-1; D is unresolved. CDR1 and CDR2 (germline): MNHEY, SVGAGI. Between the trimmed V and J ends, which lost 6 bases and 6 bases, there was a span of 8 bases. The CDR3 loop spans 11 amino acids. Here the CDR3 DNA reads TGTGCCAGCAGCTCGTATGCTGAAGCTTTCTTT. It codes for CASSSYAEAFF.

This clonotype was seen ten or more times. In DNA, the CDR3 is TGTGCCAGCTCACCGATGGGGGGAAACCAGGCGACCCAGTACTTC. It encodes CASSPMGGNQATQYF. V is TRBV18 and J is TRBJ2-5; TRBD2 is a possible D gene (6 bases). The germline gives CDR1 KGHSH, CDR2 LQKENI. CDR3 size: 15 residues. V lost 3 bases to trimming and J lost 7 bases, with 18 bases between them.

The V and J genes are TRBV20-1 and TRBJ2-5; the D gene is possibly TRBD2 (5 bases). This CDR3 contains 13 residues. The ends were cut back, 7 bases at V and 2 bases at J, with 14 bases in the middle. CDR1 is DFQATT and CDR2 is SNEGSKA in the germline V gene (reference sequence). CDR3 protein: CSGARRVQETQYF. The CDR3 bases are TGCAGTGGGGCCCGGCGGGTACAAGAGACCCAGTACTTC.

V is TRBV15 and J is TRBJ1-2; D might be TRBD1 (5 bases). This CDR3 has 14 amino acids. Germline loops: CDR1 LNHNV, CDR2 YYDKDF (reference sequence). V was pared by 7 bases and J by 3 bases, with 15 bases between. The DNA for the CDR3 is TGTGCCACCACCCCAGGGAGATGGGACTATGGCTACACCTTC. Translated, it gives CATTPGRWDYGYTF.

This clonotype appeared many times. V is TRBV5-1 and J is TRBJ1-1; D unresolved. Trimming removed 0 bases at V and 5 bases at J, with 8 bases between. The CDR3 runs 13 residues. Germline lookup yields CDR1 SGHRS and CDR2 YFSETQ. This chain's CDR3 is CASSLEATTEAFF. Here the CDR3 DNA reads TGCGCCAGCAGCTTGGAAGCTACTACTGAAGCTTTCTTT.

This clonotype was observed a few times. This sequence joins TRBV18 and TRBJ2-3; D unresolved. Trimming pared 4 bases from V and 4 bases from J, leaving 9 bases between. The V gene's germline CDR1 is KGHSH and CDR2 LQKENI. The CDR3 covers 13 residues. The CDR3 region is CASSLPFSDTQYF. DNA for the CDR3: TGTGCCAGCTCACTGCCCTTTTCAGATACGCAGTATTTT.

The gene calls are TRBV6-5 and TRBJ2-5; 8 bases agree with TRBD2. The CDR3 is 13 residues long. Germline V gene lookup returns CDR1 MNHEY and CDR2 SVGAGI. The trim removed 10 bases at V and 5 bases at J, leaving 9 bases unmatched. The CDR3 reads CATGLAVRETQYF. For the CDR3, the DNA is TGTGCCACCGGACTAGCCGTGAGGGAGACCCAGTACTTC.

The rearrangement joins TRBV7-9 to TRBJ2-5; a possible D gene is TRBD2 (6 bases). Germline V lookup: CDR1 SEHNR, CDR2 FQNEAQ (reference sequence). This CDR3 comprises 17 residues. V was pared by 3 bases and J by 2 bases, with 19 bases between. CDR3 sequence reads: CASSFFRRGPLQETQYF. For the CDR3, the DNA is TGTGCCAGCAGCTTTTTTCGGCGGGGACCCTTACAAGAGACCCAGTACTTC.

This clonotype was seen more than once but under ten times. This chain links TRBV5-1 with TRBJ2-5; 12 positions agree with TRBD2. Looked up from germline, CDR1 is SGHRS and CDR2 is YFSETQ. CDR3 length: 16 amino acids. Trimming took 2 bases from V and 3 from J; bases not matched to a gene: 5. CDR3 DNA: TGCGCCAGCAGCTTAACACTAGCGGGGGGCGAAGAGACCCAGTACTTC. Translation gives CASSLTLAGGEETQYF.

This clonotype was counted only a few times. The chain has TRBV20-1 and TRBJ2-7; 7 bases are a match to TRBD1. Germline-derived CDR1 and CDR2 are DFQATT and SNEGSKA (reference sequence). V gave up 6 bases and J gave up 3 bases; unmatched junction bases: 11. The CDR3 runs to 14 residues. CDR3 protein: CSARGLTANYEQYF. In nucleotides, the CDR3 is TGCAGTGCCAGGGGGTTAACTGCAAACTACGAGCAGTACTTC.

This sequence joins TRBV20-1 and TRBJ1-2; D is possibly TRBD1 (5 bases). Germline loops: CDR1 DFQATT, CDR2 SNEGSKA (reference sequence). There are 12 residues in the CDR3. The ends were cut back, 8 bases at V and 2 bases at J, with 12 bases in the middle. The CDR3 sequence: CSPRGGNYGYTF. CDR3 DNA sequence: TGCAGTCCCCGTGGGGGGAACTATGGCTACACCTTC.